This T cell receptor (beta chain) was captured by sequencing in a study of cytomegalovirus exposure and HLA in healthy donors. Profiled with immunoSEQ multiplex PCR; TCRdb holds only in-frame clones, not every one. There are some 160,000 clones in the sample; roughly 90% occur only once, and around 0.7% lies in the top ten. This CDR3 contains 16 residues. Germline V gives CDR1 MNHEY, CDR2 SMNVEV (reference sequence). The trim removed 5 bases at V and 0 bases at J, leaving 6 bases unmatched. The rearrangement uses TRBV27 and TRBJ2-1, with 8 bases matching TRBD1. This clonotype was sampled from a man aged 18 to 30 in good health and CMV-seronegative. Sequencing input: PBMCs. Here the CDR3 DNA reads TGTGCCAGCAGTCCGAAGGACAGGGCCTCCTACAATGAGCAGTTCTTC. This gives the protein CASSPKDRASYNEQFF.